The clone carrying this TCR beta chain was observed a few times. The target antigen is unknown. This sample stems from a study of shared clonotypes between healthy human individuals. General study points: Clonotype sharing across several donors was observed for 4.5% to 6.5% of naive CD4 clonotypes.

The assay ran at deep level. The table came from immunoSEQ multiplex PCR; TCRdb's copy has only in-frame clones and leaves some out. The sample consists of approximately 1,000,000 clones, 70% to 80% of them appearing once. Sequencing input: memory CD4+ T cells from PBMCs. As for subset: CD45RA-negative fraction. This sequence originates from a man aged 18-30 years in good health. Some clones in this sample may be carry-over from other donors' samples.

CDR3 in amino acids: CASSALHEKLFF. CDR3 bases: TGTGCCAGCAGCGCCCTCCACGAAAAACTGTTTTTT. The chain carries TRBV2 and TRBJ1-4; D is ambiguous. The V gene lost 6 bases and the J gene lost 8 bases, with 10 bases spanning the gap. CDR1 and CDR2 from the germline V gene are SNHLY and FYNNEI. The CDR3 totals 12 residues.